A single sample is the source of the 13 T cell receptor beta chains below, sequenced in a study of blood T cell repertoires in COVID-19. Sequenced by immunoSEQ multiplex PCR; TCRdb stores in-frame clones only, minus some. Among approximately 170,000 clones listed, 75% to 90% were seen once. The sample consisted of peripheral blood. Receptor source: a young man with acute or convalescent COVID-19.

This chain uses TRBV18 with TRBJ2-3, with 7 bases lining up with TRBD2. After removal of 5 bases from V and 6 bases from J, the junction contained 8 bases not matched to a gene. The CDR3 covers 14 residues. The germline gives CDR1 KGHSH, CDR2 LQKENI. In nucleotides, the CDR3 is TGTGCCAGCTCAAGGTCTAGCGGTTTGGATACGCAGTATTTT. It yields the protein CASSRSSGLDTQYF. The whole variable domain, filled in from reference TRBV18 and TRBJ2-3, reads NAGVMQNPRHLVRRRGQEARLRCSPMKGHSHVYWYRQLPEEGLKFMVYLQKENIIDESGMPKERFSAEFPKEGPSILRIQQVVRGDSAAYFCASSRSSGLDTQYFGPGTRLTVL.

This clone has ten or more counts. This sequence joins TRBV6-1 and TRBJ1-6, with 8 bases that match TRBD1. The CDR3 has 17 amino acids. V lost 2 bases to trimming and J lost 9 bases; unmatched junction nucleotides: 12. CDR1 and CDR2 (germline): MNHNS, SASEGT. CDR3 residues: CASSEIFGGQGGSPLHF. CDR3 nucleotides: TGTGCCAGCAGTGAAATATTCGGAGGACAGGGAGGTTCACCCCTCCACTTT.

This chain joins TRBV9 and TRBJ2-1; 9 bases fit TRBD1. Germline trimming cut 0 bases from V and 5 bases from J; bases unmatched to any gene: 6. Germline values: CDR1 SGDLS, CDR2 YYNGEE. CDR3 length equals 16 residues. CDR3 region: CASSVGRQGDDNEQFF. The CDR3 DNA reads TGTGCCAGCAGCGTAGGTAGACAGGGGGATGACAATGAGCAGTTCTTC.

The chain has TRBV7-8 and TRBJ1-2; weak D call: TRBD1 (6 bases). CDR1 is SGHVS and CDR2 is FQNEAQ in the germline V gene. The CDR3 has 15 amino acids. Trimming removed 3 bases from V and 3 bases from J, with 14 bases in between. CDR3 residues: CASSFLDQGYYGYTF. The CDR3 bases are TGTGCCAGCAGCTTCTTAGATCAGGGGTACTATGGCTACACCTTC.

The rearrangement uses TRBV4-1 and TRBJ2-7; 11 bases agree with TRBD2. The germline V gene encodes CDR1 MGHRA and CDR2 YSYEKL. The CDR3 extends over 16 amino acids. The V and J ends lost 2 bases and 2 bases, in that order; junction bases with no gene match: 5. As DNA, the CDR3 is TGCGCCAGCAGCCAACTTGGGACTAGCGGACCCTACGAGCAGTACTTC. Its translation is CASSQLGTSGPYEQYF.

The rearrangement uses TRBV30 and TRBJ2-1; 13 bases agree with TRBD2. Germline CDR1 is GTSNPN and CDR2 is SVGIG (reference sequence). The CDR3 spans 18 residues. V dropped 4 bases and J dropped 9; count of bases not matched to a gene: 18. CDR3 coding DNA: TGTGCCTGGAATAAACAAAGGACTAGCGGGAGAGGTTTCGGTGAGCAGTTCTTC. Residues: CAWNKQRTSGRGFGEQFF.

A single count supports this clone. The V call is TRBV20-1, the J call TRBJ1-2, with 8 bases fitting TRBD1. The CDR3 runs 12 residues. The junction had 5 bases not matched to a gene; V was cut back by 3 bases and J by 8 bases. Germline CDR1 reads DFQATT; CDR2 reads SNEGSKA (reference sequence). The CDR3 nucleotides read TGCAGTGCTAGTGCAGGGGGCGGGGGCTACACCTTC. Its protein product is CSASAGGGGYTF.

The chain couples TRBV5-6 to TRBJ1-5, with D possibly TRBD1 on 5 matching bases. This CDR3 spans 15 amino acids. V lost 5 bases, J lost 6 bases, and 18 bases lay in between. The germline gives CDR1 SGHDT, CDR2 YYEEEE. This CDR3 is CASSKTGLELQPQHF. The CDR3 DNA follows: TGTGCCAGCAGTAAAACAGGCTTGGAGCTTCAGCCCCAGCATTTT. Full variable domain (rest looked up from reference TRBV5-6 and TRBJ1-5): DAGVTQSPTHLIKTRGQQVTLRCSPKSGHDTVSWYQQALGQGPQFIFQYYEEEERQRGNFPDRFSGHQFPNYSSELNVNALLLGDSALYLCASSKTGLELQPQHFGDGTRLSIL.

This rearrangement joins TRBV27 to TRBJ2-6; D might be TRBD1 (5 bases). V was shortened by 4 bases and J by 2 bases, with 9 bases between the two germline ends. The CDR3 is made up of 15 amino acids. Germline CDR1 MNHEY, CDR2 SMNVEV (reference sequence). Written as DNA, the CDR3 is TGTGCCAGCAGTTCCCAGGGTACTGGGGCCAACGTCCTGACTTTC. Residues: CASSSQGTGANVLTF.

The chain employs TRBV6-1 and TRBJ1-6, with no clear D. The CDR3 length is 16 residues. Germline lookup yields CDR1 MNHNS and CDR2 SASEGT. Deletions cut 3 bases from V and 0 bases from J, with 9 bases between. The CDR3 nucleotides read TGTGCCAGCAGTGATTATCGGTCCTCCTATAATTCACCCCTCCACTTT. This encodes CASSDYRSSYNSPLHF.

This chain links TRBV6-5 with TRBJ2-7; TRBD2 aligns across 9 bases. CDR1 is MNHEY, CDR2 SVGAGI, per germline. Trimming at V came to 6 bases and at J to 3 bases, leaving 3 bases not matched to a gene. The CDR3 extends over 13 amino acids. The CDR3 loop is CASRREGIYEQYF. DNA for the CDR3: TGTGCCAGCAGGCGGGAGGGGATCTACGAGCAGTACTTC.

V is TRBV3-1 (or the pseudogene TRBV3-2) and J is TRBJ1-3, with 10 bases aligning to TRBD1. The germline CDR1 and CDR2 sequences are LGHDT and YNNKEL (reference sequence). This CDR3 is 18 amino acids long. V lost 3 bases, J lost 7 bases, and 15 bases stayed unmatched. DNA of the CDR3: TGTGCCAGCAGCCAGATAATGACCGGGACAGGGGCAGGGAACACCATATATTTT. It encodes CASSQIMTGTGAGNTIYF.

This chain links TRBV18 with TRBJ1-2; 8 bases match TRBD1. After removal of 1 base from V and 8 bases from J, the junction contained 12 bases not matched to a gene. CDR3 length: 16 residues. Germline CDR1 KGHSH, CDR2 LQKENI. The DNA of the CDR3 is TGTGCCAGCTCACCACTAGCCGACATGACAGGGGTAGGCTACACCTTC. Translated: CASSPLADMTGVGYTF. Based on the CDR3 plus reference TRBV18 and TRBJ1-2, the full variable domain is NAGVMQNPRHLVRRRGQEARLRCSPMKGHSHVYWYRQLPEEGLKFMVYLQKENIIDESGMPKERFSAEFPKEGPSILRIQQVVRGDSAAYFCASSPLADMTGVGYTFGSGTRLTVV.